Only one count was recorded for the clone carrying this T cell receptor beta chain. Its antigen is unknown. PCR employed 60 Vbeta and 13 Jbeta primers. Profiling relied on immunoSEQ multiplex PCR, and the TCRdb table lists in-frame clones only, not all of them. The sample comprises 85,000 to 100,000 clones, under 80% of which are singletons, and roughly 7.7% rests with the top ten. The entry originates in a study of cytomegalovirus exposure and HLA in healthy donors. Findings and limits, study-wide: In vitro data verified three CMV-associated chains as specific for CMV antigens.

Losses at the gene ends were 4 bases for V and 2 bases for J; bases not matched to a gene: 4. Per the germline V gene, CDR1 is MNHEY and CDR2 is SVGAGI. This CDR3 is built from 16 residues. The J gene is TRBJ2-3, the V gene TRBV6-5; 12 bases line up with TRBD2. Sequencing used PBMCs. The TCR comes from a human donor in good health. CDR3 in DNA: TGTGCCAGCAGTTCCGGACTAGCGGGACTCACAGATACGCAGTATTTT. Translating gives CASSSGLAGLTDTQYF.